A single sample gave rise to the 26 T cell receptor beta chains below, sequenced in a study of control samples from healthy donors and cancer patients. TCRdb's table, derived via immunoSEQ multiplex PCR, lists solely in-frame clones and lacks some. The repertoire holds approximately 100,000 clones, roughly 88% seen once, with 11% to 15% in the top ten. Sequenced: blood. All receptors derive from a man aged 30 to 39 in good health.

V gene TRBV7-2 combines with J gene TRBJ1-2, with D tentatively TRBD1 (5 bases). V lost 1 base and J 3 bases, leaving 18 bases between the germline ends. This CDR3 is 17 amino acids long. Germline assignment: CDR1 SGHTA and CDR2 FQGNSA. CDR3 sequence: CASSLGVFAGLDYGYTF. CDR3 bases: TGTGCCAGCAGCTTAGGGGTCTTCGCAGGGTTGGACTATGGCTACACCTTC.

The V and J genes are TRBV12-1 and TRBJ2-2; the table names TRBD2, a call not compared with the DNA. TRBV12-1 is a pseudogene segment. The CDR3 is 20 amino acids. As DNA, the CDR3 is TGTGCCAGCAGCTTTGGCCTTCCTGTATGTGGGGAGTCGGAGCACGGGGAGCTGTTTTTT. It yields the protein CASSFGLPVCGESEHGELFF.

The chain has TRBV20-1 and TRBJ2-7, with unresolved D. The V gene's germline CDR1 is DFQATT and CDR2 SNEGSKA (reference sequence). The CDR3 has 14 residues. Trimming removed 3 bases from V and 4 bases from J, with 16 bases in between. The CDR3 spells CSASLPAPPYEQYF. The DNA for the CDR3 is TGCAGTGCTAGTCTCCCGGCCCCCCCTTACGAGCAGTACTTC.

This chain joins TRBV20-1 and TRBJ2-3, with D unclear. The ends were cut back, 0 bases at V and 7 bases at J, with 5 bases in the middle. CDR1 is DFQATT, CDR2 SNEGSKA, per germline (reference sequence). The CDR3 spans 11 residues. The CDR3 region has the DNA TGCAGTGCTAGAGATCCGAATACGCAGTATTTT. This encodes CSARDPNTQYF.

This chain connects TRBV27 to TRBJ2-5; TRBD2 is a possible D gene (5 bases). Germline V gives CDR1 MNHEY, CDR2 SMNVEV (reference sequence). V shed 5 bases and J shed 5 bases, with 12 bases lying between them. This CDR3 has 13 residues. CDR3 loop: CASSTRRGETQYF. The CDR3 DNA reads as TGTGCCAGCAGTACTCGCCGCGGGGAGACCCAGTACTTC.

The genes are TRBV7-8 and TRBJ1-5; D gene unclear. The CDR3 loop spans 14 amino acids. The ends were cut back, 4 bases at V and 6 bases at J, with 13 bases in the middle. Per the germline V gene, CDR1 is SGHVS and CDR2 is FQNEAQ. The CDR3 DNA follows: TGTGCCAGCAGCTCCTCGGGCCAGGCTCAGCCCCAGCATTTT. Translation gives CASSSSGQAQPQHF.

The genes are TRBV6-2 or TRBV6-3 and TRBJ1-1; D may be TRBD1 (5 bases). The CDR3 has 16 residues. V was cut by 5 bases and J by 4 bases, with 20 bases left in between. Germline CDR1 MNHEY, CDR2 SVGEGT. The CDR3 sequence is CASSPRDRFVGTEAFF. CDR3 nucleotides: TGTGCCAGCAGTCCCCGGGACCGATTTGTGGGCACTGAAGCTTTCTTT.

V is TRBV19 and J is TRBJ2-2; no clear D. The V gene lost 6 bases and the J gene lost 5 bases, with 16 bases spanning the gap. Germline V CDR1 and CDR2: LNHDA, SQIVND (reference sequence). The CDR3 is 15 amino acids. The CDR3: CASSHLVSTTGELFF. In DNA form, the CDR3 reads TGTGCCAGTAGCCATCTGGTCAGCACAACCGGGGAGCTGTTTTTT. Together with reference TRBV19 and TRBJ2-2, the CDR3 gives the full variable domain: DGGITQSPKYLFRKEGQNVTLSCEQNLNHDAMYWYRQDPGQGLRLIYYSQIVNDFQKGDIAEGYSVSREKKESFPLTVTSAQKNPTAFYLCASSHLVSTTGELFFGEGSRLTVL.

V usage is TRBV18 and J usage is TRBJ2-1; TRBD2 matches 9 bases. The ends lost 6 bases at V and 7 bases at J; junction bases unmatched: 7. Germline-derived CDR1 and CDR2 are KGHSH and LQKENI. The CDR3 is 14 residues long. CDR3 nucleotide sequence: TGTGCCAGCTCCGCGGAAGCGGGGGGAAATGAGCAGTTCTTC. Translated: CASSAEAGGNEQFF.

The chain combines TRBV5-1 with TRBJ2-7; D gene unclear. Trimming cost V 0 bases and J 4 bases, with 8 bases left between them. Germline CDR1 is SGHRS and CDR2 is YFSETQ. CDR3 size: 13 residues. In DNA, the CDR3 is TGCGCCAGCAGCTTGGATCTCTGGTACGAGCAGTACTTC. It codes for CASSLDLWYEQYF. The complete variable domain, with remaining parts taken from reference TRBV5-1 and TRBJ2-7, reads KAGVTQTPRYLIKTRGQQVTLSCSPISGHRSVSWYQQTPGQGLQFLFEYFSETQRNKGNFPGRFSGRQFSNSRSEMNVSTLELGDSALYLCASSLDLWYEQYFGPGTRLTVT.

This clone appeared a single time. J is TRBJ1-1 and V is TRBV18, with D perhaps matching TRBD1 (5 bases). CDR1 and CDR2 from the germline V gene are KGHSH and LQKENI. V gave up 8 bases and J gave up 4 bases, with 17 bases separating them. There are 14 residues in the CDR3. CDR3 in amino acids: CASIPFAQGTEAFF. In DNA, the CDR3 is TGTGCCAGCATTCCTTTTGCGCAGGGCACTGAAGCTTTCTTT.

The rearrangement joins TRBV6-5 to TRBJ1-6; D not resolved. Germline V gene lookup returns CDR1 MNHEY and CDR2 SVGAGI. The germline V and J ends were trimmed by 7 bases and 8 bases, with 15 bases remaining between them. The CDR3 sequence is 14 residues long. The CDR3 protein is CASISSLWDSPLHF. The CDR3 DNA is TGTGCCAGCATTTCTAGCCTATGGGATTCACCCCTCCACTTT.

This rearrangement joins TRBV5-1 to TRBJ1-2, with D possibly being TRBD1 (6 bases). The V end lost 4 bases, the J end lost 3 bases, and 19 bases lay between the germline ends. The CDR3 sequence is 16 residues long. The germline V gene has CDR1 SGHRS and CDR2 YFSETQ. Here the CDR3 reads CASSMGGDNSHYGYTF. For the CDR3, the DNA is TGCGCCAGCAGCATGGGGGGCGACAATTCTCACTATGGCTACACCTTC.

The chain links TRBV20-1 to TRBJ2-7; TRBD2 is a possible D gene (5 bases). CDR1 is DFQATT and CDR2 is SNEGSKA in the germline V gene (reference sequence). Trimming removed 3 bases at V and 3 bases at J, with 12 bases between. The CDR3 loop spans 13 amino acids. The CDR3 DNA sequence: TGCAGTGCTAGTAAGGCTAGCATCTACGAGCAGTACTTC. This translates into CSASKASIYEQYF.

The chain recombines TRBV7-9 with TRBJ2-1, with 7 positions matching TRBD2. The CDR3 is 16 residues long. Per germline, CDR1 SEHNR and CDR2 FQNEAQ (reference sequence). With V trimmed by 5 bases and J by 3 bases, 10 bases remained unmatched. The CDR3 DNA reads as TGTGCCAGCAGCCCCGAGGGCCTAGCGGTCTACAATGAGCAGTTCTTC. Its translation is CASSPEGLAVYNEQFF.

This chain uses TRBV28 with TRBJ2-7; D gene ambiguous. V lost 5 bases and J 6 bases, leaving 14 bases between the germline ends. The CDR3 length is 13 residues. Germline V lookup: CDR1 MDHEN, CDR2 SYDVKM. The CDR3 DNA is TGTGCCAGCAGTCCGAGTGAGGTCGGCGAGCAGTACTTC. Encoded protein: CASSPSEVGEQYF.

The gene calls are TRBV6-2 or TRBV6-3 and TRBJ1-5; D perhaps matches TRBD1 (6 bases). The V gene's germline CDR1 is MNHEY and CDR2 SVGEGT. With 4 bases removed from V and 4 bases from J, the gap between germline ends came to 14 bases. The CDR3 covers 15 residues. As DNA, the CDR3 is TGTGCCAGCAGTTTAGGGGGAGCAATTAATCAGCCCCAGCATTTT. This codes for CASSLGGAINQPQHF.

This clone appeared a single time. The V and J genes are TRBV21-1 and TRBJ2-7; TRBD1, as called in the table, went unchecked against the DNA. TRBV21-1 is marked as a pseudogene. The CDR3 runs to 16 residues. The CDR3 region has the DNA TGTGCCAGCAGCAAATCCCTGGACAGGGGGCGTTACGAGCAGTACTTC. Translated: CASSKSLDRGRYEQYF.

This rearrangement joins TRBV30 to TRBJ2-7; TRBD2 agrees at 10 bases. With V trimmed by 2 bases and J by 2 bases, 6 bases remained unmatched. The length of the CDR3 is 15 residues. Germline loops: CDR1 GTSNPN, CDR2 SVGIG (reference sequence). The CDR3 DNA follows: TGTGCCTGGAGTCGTGGACTAGCGGAACCCTACGAGCAGTACTTC. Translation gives CAWSRGLAEPYEQYF.

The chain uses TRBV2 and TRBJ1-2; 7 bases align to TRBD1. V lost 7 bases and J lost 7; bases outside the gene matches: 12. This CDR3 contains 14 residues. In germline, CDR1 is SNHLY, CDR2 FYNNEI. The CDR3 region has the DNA TGTGCCAGCACCATAGTAGGGGGCAGTATTGGCTACACCTTC. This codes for CASTIVGGSIGYTF.

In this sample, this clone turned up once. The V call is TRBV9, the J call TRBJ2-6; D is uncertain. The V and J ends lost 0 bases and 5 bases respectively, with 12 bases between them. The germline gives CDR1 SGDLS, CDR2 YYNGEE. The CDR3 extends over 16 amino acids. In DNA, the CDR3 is TGTGCCAGCAGCGTAGAGGGCCGGCCGCGGGCCAACGTCCTGACTTTC. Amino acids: CASSVEGRPRANVLTF.

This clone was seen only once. The CDR3 region has the DNA TGTGCCAGCAGCCACCTCACACTAGCGGGAGTAACCTACGAGCAGTACTTC. Translating it yields CASSHLTLAGVTYEQYF. This rearrangement joins TRBV4-2 to TRBJ2-7, with 11 bases identical to TRBD2. The CDR3 runs to 17 residues. Germline loops: CDR1 LGHNA, CDR2 YNFKEQ. The V and J ends lost 3 bases and 2 bases, in that order; junction bases with no gene match: 9.

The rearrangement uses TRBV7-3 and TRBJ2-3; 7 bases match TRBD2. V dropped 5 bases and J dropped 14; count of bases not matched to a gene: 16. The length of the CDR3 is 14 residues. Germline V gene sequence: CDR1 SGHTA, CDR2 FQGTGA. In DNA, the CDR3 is TGTGCCAGCAGCCCCGGGGGGTCACAAGTCCGGTCGTATTTT. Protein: CASSPGGSQVRSYF.

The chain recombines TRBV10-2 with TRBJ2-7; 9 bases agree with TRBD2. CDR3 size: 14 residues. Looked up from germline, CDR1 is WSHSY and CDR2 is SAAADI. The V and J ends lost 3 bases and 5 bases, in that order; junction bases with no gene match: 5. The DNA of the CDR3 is TGCGCCAGCAGTGATAAAGCGGGAGGCGACGAGCAGTACTTC. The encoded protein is CASSDKAGGDEQYF.

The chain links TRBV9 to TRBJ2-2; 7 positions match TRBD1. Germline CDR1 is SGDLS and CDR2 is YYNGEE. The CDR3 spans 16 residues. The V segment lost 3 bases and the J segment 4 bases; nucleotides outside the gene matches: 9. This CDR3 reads CASSGTGTDFTGELFF. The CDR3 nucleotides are TGTGCCAGCAGCGGGACCGGGACAGATTTCACCGGGGAGCTGTTTTTT.

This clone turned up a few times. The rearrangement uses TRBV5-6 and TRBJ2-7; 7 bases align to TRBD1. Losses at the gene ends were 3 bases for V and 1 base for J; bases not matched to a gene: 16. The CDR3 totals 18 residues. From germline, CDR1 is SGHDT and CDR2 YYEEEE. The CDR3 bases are TGTGCCAGCAGCTACAGAATTAGAGCCAGGGGGACATCCTACGAGCAGTACTTC. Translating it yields CASSYRIRARGTSYEQYF.